Listed here are 21 T cell receptor beta chains from one sample, sequenced in a study of CXCR3-negative and CXCR3-positive naive CD8 T cells. cDNA libraries for TRB were generated by 5' RACE incorporating UMI labels. Following a re-call of the 5' RACE reads, TCRdb has one entry per CDR3 protein and lacks DNA. This sample contains under 50,000 distinct CDR3 sequences. The material sequenced was naive CXCR3- CD8+ T cells from blood. Subset denoted: CD45RO-CCR7+CD27+CD95- naive CD8+ T cells lacking CXCR3 (TNR3-). The receptors stem from a human donor in good health. Some clones in this sample may be carry-over from other donors' samples.

Its frequency marks this clonotype as medium-sized. CDR3 loop: CSGDGIVVGDTQYF. The rearrangement joins TRBV29-1 to TRBJ2-3. Germline CDR1 SQVTM, CDR2 ANQGSEA. The CDR3 has 14 amino acids.

The V call is TRBV12-3 or TRBV12-4, the J call TRBJ2-7. The CDR3 is made up of 14 amino acids. The CDR3: CASTPSGGPYEQYF.

The chain employs TRBV6-5 and TRBJ2-7. The CDR3 extends over 15 amino acids. Germline V gene lookup returns CDR1 MNHEY and CDR2 SVGAGI. This CDR3 reads CASSRGPERAYEQYF.

The genes are TRBV6-2 or TRBV6-3 and TRBJ2-1. Germline V lookup: CDR1 MNHEY, CDR2 SVGEGT. This CDR3 region has 15 residues. CDR3 amino acids: CASSYIESSYNEQFF.

This chain joins TRBV7-8 and TRBJ2-1. The CDR3 extends over 14 amino acids. CDR1 SGHVS and CDR2 FQNEAQ come from the germline V gene. This CDR3 reads CASSPYEADNEQFF.

V usage is TRBV29-1 and J usage is TRBJ2-5; TCRdb returns TRBD2, unconfirmable since there is no DNA. Germline V gene lookup returns CDR1 SQVTM and CDR2 ANQGSEA. CDR3 size: 15 residues. The CDR3 region is CSVAPPGGRYETQYF.

The J gene is TRBJ2-2, the V gene TRBV29-1. The CDR3 is 12 amino acids. From germline, CDR1 is SQVTM and CDR2 ANQGSEA. The CDR3 sequence is CSVSGNTGELFF.

The V and J genes are TRBV14 and TRBJ2-1; the D call of TRBD2 rests on TCRdb alone, since no DNA is present to check it. Germline CDR1 is SGHDN and CDR2 is FVKESK. This CDR3 spans 17 amino acids. The CDR3 region is CASSPLTRLAAYNEQFF.

The CDR3 is CAISVWTRAGNTIYF. The chain employs TRBV10-3 and TRBJ1-3. CDR3 length: 15 residues. In germline, CDR1 is ENHRY, CDR2 SYGVKD.

The chain recombines TRBV27 with TRBJ1-2; TCRdb picks TRBD1, but there is no DNA to check that call. This CDR3 has 14 amino acids. Germline-derived CDR1 and CDR2 are MNHEY and SMNVEV (reference sequence). The CDR3 spells CASSPQDRMKGYTF.

V gene TRBV5-4 combines with J gene TRBJ2-5; TCRdb indicates TRBD2, and absent DNA this call remains unverified. The CDR3 is made up of 14 amino acids. Germline V CDR1 and CDR2: SGHNT, YYREEE (reference sequence). The CDR3 is CASSWTSGQETQCF. The whole variable domain, filled in from reference TRBV5-4 and TRBJ2-5, reads ETGVTQSPTHLIKTRGQQVTLRCSSQSGHNTVSWYQQALGQGPQFIFQYYREEENGRGNFPPRFSGLQFPNYSSELNVNALELDDSALYLCASSWTSGQETQCFGPGTRLLVL.

The chain joins TRBV5-6 to TRBJ2-7; no DNA is available, so the TRBD2 call from TCRdb remains unchecked. The CDR3 is made up of 14 amino acids. The V gene's germline CDR1 is SGHDT and CDR2 YYEEEE. CDR3 sequence reads: CASTSGGPSYEQYF.

The CDR3 sequence is CASSLSGLGTEAFF. The V gene is TRBV27, the J gene TRBJ1-1. The length of the CDR3 is 14 residues. Germline values: CDR1 MNHEY, CDR2 SMNVEV (reference sequence).

The rearrangement links TRBV7-2 to TRBJ2-1; TCRdb's D call of TRBD1 is untestable without DNA. This CDR3 contains 13 residues. Germline values: CDR1 SGHTA, CDR2 FQGNSA. The CDR3 spells CASSLIPSNEQFF.

The chain carries TRBV29-1 and TRBJ2-7; TCRdb calls TRBD1, which cannot be checked without DNA. The CDR3 is made up of 15 amino acids. Germline V lookup: CDR1 SQVTM, CDR2 ANQGSEA. The CDR3 protein is CSVEWYGQRGCEQYF.

The chain couples TRBV7-9 to TRBJ2-7; the D gene TCRdb calls, TRBD1, cannot be checked with no DNA. CDR1 is SEHNR and CDR2 is FQNEAQ in the germline V gene (reference sequence). The CDR3 contains 14 residues. CDR3 amino acids: CASSHLQGTYEQYF.

The chain employs TRBV28 and TRBJ2-1. Germline CDR1 MDHEN, CDR2 SYDVKM. The CDR3 is 13 residues long. CDR3 residues: CASSLRRIDEQFF.

V and J are TRBV12-3 or TRBV12-4 and TRBJ1-5. This CDR3 contains 15 residues. The CDR3 loop reads CASSPDVTSNQPQHF.

The CDR3 spells CASSSETSRNEQFF. The chain has TRBV5-5 and TRBJ2-1. The CDR3 runs 14 residues. Germline V gene lookup returns CDR1 SGHKS and CDR2 YYEKEE (reference sequence).

This chain joins TRBV5-1 and TRBJ2-5; the TRBD1 assignment by TCRdb is unverifiable without DNA. Germline CDR1 is SGHRS and CDR2 is YFSETQ. This CDR3 is built from 15 residues. The CDR3 sequence: CASSYRDRVRETQYF. Full variable domain (remainder filled in from reference TRBV5-1 and TRBJ2-5): KAGVTQTPRYLIKTRGQQVTLSCSPISGHRSVSWYQQTPGQGLQFLFEYFSETQRNKGNFPGRFSGRQFSNSRSEMNVSTLELGDSALYLCASSYRDRVRETQYFGPGTRLLVL.

The chain links TRBV28 to TRBJ2-2; TCRdb's assignment of TRBD2 cannot be checked, as there is no DNA. This CDR3 comprises 14 residues. The germline V gene has CDR1 MDHEN and CDR2 SYDVKM. CDR3 in amino acids: CASNGTPNTGELFF.